The clone carrying this TCR beta chain has a count of ten or more. Antigen specificity is unknown. Healthy individuals of Caucasian origin from Russia, aged about 6 to 95, served as donors. Collection of ten milliliters of peripheral blood was performed for each donor. Alongside a J-beta primer mix, a sample-barcoded 5' primer served in a second PCR lasting about 6 to 11 cycles. Each of the samples gave a minimum of 3 million paired-end reads that contained CDR3. TCRdb fed the 5' RACE reads into MiXCR, producing one record per CDR3 protein. The profile covers under 850,000 distinct CDR3 sequences, with under 40% appearing a single time and 13% taken by the ten largest. These data belong to a study of blood T cells in healthy people across ages. Whole-study findings and limits: It was held that the diversity estimates obtained from one million T cells were underestimates.

The V and J ends lost 0 bases and 5 bases respectively, with 10 bases between them. The CDR3 has 13 amino acids. CDR1 is DFQATT, CDR2 SNEGSKA, per germline (reference sequence). The clonotype was recovered from a young man in good health. Sequenced input: blood. This chain joins TRBV20-1 and TRBJ2-5, with D maybe TRBD1 (5 bases). The CDR3 DNA sequence: TGCAGTGCTAGAGACAGGGATAGGGAGACCCAGTACTTC. Translating gives CSARDRDRETQYF.